This entry concerns a single TCR beta chain. Profiled with immunoSEQ multiplex PCR; TCRdb holds only in-frame clones, not every one. The sample carries hundreds of thousands of clones, 65% to 90% recorded once. This sample was included in a study of blood T cell repertoires in COVID-19. Study-wide background: Acute-phase and convalescent COVID-19 samples originated in the United States, Italy and Spain.

The CDR3 runs to 16 residues. Germline lookup yields CDR1 SGHAT and CDR2 FQNNGV. J was trimmed by 4 bases and V by 5 bases; bases with no gene match: 13. The receptor's source is a man aged 45-60 years with acute or convalescent COVID-19. Sequencing was done on a sample of peripheral blood. V usage is TRBV11-2 and J usage is TRBJ1-2, with 7 bases identical to TRBD1. CDR3 DNA: TGTGCCAGCAGCGAGGGATTGGTAGGGACAGCCTATGGCTACACCTTC. It yields the protein CASSEGLVGTAYGYTF.